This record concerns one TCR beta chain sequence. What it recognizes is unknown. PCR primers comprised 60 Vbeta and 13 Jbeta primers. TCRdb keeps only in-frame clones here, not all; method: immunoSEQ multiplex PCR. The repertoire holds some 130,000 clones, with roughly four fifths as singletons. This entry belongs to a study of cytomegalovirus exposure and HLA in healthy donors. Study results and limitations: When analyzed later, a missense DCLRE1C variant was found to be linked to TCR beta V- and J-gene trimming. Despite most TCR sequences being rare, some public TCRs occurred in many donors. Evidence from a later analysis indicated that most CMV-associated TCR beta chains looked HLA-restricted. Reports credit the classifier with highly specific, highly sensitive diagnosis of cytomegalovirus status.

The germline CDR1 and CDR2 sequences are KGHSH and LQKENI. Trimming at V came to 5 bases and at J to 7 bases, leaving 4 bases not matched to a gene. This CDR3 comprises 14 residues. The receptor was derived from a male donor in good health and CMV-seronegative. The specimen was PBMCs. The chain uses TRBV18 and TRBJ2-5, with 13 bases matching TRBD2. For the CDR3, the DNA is TGTGCCAGCTCAGGGGGACTAGCGGGACCGACCCAGTACTTC. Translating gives CASSGGLAGPTQYF.